This T cell receptor (beta chain) emerged from a study of blood T cell repertoires in COVID-19. TCRdb keeps only in-frame clones here, not all; method: immunoSEQ multiplex PCR. The repertoire holds around 260,000 clones, with 86% as singletons. The CDR3 runs 15 residues. Trimming stripped 6 bases from V and 6 bases from J, with 20 bases between. CDR1 MNHEY and CDR2 SMNVEV come from the germline V gene (reference sequence). This sequence was found in a young man with active or convalescent COVID-19. The genes are TRBV27 and TRBJ1-2; D is perhaps TRBD1 (5 bases). The sample comprised peripheral blood. CDR3 coding DNA: TGTGCCAGCAGAATCGCCAGCCCCGGAGGGGATGGCTACACCTTC. Translation: CASRIASPGGDGYTF.